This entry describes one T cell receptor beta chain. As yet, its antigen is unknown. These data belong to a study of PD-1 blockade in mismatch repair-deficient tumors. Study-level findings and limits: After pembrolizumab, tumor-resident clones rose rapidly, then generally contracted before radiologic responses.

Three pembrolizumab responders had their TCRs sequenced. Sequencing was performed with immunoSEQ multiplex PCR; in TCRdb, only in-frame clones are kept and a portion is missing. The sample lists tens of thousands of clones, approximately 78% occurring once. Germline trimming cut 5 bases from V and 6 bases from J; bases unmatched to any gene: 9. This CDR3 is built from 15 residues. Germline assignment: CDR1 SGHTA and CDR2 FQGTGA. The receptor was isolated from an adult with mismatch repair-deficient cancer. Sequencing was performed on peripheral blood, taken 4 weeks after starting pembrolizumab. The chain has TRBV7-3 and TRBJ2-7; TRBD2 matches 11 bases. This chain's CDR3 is CASSPQLAGVGEQYF. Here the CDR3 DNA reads TGTGCCAGCAGCCCTCAACTAGCGGGAGTGGGCGAGCAGTACTTC.